This T cell receptor beta chain was captured in a study of cytomegalovirus exposure and HLA in healthy donors. Study-level information: Ancestry clustering placed around four fifths of over 300 genotyped donors in the Caucasian-associated cluster.

Study-level findings and limits: TCR beta V segments were, for the most part, productive about 87% or about 30% of the time in an earlier analysis. Donors belonging to an Asian-associated ancestry cluster reportedly showed fewer N-insertions in productive TCRs than the roughly 700-donor mean, according to what a later analysis found.

As for this clone: The antigen is not known.

The CDR3 is made up of 17 amino acids. Germline V CDR1 and CDR2: LGHNA, YSLEER. V shed 0 bases and J shed 0 bases, with 14 bases lying between them. Both 60 Vbeta primers and 13 Jbeta primers went into the PCR. Profiling relied on immunoSEQ multiplex PCR, and the TCRdb table lists in-frame clones only, not all of them. The table records about 180,000 clones, 70% to 85% of them present only once. The chain carries TRBV4-3 and TRBJ1-1; no firm D call. The source of this sequence is a man aged 18-30 years in good health and CMV-seronegative. What was sequenced was PBMCs. CDR3 residues: CASSQDLEAVMNTEAFF. CDR3 sequence (DNA): TGCGCCAGCAGCCAAGATCTCGAGGCGGTGATGAACACTGAAGCTTTCTTT.